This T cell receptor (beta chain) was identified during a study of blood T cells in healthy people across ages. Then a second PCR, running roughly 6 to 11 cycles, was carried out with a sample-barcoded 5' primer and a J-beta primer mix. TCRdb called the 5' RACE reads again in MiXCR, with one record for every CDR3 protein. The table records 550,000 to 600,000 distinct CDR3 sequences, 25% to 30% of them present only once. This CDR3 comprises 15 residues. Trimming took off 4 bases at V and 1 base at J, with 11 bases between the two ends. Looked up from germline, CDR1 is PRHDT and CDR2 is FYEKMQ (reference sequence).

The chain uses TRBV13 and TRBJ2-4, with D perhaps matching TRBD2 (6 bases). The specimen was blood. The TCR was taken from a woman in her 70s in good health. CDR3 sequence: CASSWGVRAKNIQYF. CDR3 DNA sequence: TGTGCCAGCAGCTGGGGGGTCAGGGCCAAAAACATTCAGTACTTC.